This TCR beta chain was captured by sequencing in a study of control samples from healthy donors and cancer patients. Measured with immunoSEQ multiplex PCR; TCRdb has only the in-frame clones, and not every one. The sample lists some 94,000 clones, around 87% occurring once. The sequenced sample consisted of blood. The TCR comes from a woman aged 45-59 years in good health.

Here the CDR3 DNA reads TGTGCCAGCAGTTTTGGGGGCGGGAGGTCGCCATCCTACGAGCAGTACTTC. Translated, it gives CASSFGGGRSPSYEQYF. The chain uses TRBV28 and TRBJ2-7; TRBD2 matches at 8 bases. V dropped 3 bases and J dropped 1; count of bases not matched to a gene: 11. The CDR3 runs 17 residues. Germline CDR1 MDHEN, CDR2 SYDVKM.